The clone carrying this TCR beta chain was observed once. This sample was taken from a study of shared clonotypes between healthy human individuals. The wider study: The study used three CD4 naive, three CD4 memory, two CD8 naive and one CD8 memory plate per donor.

The CDR3 consists of 13 residues. Germline CDR1 and CDR2: WSHSY and SAAADI. Assay used: immunoSEQ multiplex PCR; TCRdb lists only in-frame clones, some missing. The sample holds approximately 640,000 clones; roughly 70% are singletons and the top ten take approximately 2%. Sequencing used memory CD4+ T cells sorted from blood. Stated subset: CD45RA-negative fraction. The TCR comes from a woman aged 25-40 years in good health. The chain couples TRBV10-2 to TRBJ2-5; D is unresolved. The tail of the sequence fits TRBJ2-7 better, so the J call may be wrong. The DNA for the CDR3 is TGCGCCAGCAGTGAGTCTGCTCATTACGAGCAGTACTTC. Translated: CASSESAHYEQYF.